This TCR beta chain was retrieved from a study of regulatory T cells in long-lasting Graves disease. This clonotype appeared many times. Its antigen remains unknown. The CDR3 is 18 residues long. V was pared by 1 base and J by 0 bases, with 7 bases of the junction left unmatched. Germline CDR1 is MNHEY and CDR2 is SMNVEV (reference sequence). Time point of the sample: newly diagnosed GD, antithyroid drugs for less than 3 months. After RNA was extracted from PBMCs, the TCR library was made from it. To make TCR beta libraries, researchers used iRepertoire HTBI primers and Arm-PCR of CDR3 regions. Authors' methods: About 60 TRBV and approximately 13 TRBJ segments were identified across samples. Using its own MiXCR run on the multiplex PCR reads, TCRdb lists one record per CDR3 protein. TCRdb, rather than the study authors, made the V and J calls. The repertoire has approximately 310,000 distinct CDR3 sequences, about 20% of them found once; the top ten carry roughly 35%.

Study findings and constraints: A greater number of public clonotypes (over 2,500) was shared by persistent patients than by new patients (about 990). TRBV28, TRBJ1-2 and TRBJ2-5 emerged as the favored segments in persistent disease.

The J gene is TRBJ2-1, the V gene TRBV27; the match to TRBD2 covers 9 bases. Sample: peripheral blood mononuclear cells (PBMCs), taken at new diagnosis, from a patient treated with antithyroid drugs. This TCR was sampled from a female donor with Graves disease. CDR3 protein: CASSLYGLAGSSYNEQFF. The CDR3 DNA is TGTGCCAGCAGTTTATACGGCCTAGCGGGAAGCTCCTACAATGAGCAGTTCTTC.